This T cell receptor beta chain was captured in a study of blood T cell repertoires in COVID-19 (dated by TCRdb to 2018 to 2020). Notes on the research overall: Collaborator samples came from the United States, Italy and Spain and covered acute and convalescent phases of COVID-19. Samples came from the ongoing ImmuneRACE study (first 160 participants) plus 1,254 subjects from 6 global collaborators. Where available, HLA class I and class II types were obtained from metadata supplied by the sample provider rather than from assay-based typing. Deeply sampled blood TCRbeta repertoires from subjects exposed to, actively infected with, or recovered from COVID-19 were included in the dataset. The material from the prospective study consisted of cDNA or gDNA derived from T cells, B-cell-depleted T cells, or PBMCs. A de-identified subject ID, COVID-19 status, age in years and sex were almost always included in the sample metadata. The repertoires were released in a freely available public database meant as a resource for research on the immune response to SARS-CoV-2. What the study reported, not specific to this receptor: Clinical and demographic metadata were provided uncurated, with the amount varying by source and participant.

Another Seattle source contributed samples from volunteer blood donors who had recovered from COVID-19. Collaborating institutions collected whole blood in K2EDTA tubes following their own protocols. Collaborator samples were shipped for TCRbeta analysis as frozen whole blood, isolated PBMCs, or DNA extracted from either sample type. V lost 1 base and J lost 4 bases; the stretch between them is 11 bases long. As encoded in the germline V gene (reference sequence), CDR1 is GTSNPN while CDR2 is SVGIG. Reading from cysteine to phenylalanine, the CDR3 counts 15 amino acids. The retained sequence is limited to the CDR3, 45 bases, with the frame set at the first base. TCRbeta CDR3 regions were amplified from genomic DNA by means of the immunoSEQ Assay, a bias-controlled multiplex PCR. From the authors' description of their analysis: Within the assay, amplification of reference gene primers was used to estimate how many nucleated cells each sample contained. To quantify the absolute abundance of each unique TCRbeta CDR3 rearrangement, sequence reads were collapsed and filtered. For each sample, productive Simpson clonality was calculated as the square root of Simpson's diversity index across productive rearrangements. TCRdb obtained this table from immuneACCESS and retained in-frame rearrangements with V and J assigned. These tables miss some clones; where compared with another copy, unresolved V genes account for less than half of the shortfall, and the remainder is unexplained. V and J calls and clone size follow that table, whereas D and trimming were derived from the DNA. The sample table records 220,000 or so clones; 80% to 85% of these occur just once. Approximately 2.9% of the sample is in the top ten clones.

A remark on this clone: Its antigen is unknown. No much larger clone exists at a distance of one base, and base qualities are not known.

This TCR derives from a woman in her 30s who had recovered from COVID-19. The rearranged segments are TRBV30 and TRBJ1-6, with the identity of the D gene unclear. Sequenced sample: peripheral blood. The CDR3: CAWSASTEYNSPLHF. In nucleotide form, the sequence is TGTGCCTGGAGTGCCTCCACTGAGTATAATTCACCCCTCCACTTT.